One and the same sample provided the 21 T cell receptor beta chains below, sequenced in a study of shared clonotypes between healthy human individuals. In the naive CD8 group, cells lacked CD45RO and were positively selected for CCR7, so terminally differentiated effector memory CD45RA+ cells were left out. Sequencing was performed with immunoSEQ multiplex PCR; in TCRdb, only in-frame clones are kept and a portion is missing. This table has about 2.1 million clones, roughly 91% appearing once. The material sequenced was naive CD8+ T cells from PBMCs. All receptors derive from a man aged 18 to 30 in good health. Some clones in this sample may be carry-over from other donors' samples.

The chain recombines TRBV9 with TRBJ1-6, with 10 positions matching TRBD1. The length of the CDR3 is 16 residues. Looked up from germline, CDR1 is SGDLS and CDR2 is YYNGEE. J gave up 3 bases and V 4 bases, and 4 bases lay outside the gene matches. The CDR3 protein is CASSPRTGGYNSPLHF. Written as DNA, the CDR3 is TGTGCCAGCAGCCCCCGGACAGGGGGCTATAATTCACCCCTCCACTTT.

This clone was seen more than once but under ten times. The V and J genes are TRBV19 and TRBJ1-1; D is perhaps TRBD1 (5 bases). This CDR3 comprises 18 residues. Germline V gene data show CDR1 as LNHDA and CDR2 as SQIVND (reference sequence). Trimming removed 4 bases at V and 1 base at J, with 22 bases between. The CDR3, as DNA: TGTGCCAGTAGTAGGGGAGGACACCCCAGGGACTCGAACACTGAAGCTTTCTTT. This sequence encodes CASSRGGHPRDSNTEAFF. The full variable domain, rest sourced from reference TRBV19 and TRBJ1-1, is DGGITQSPKYLFRKEGQNVTLSCEQNLNHDAMYWYRQDPGQGLRLIYYSQIVNDFQKGDIAEGYSVSREKKESFPLTVTSAQKNPTAFYLCASSRGGHPRDSNTEAFFGQGTRLTVV.

The chain couples TRBV27 to TRBJ2-3; either TRBD1 or TRBD2 may supply D (5 bases each). The CDR3 consists of 12 residues. The germline V gene encodes CDR1 MNHEY and CDR2 SMNVEV (reference sequence). V was trimmed by 5 bases and J by 6 bases, leaving 9 bases between them. The CDR3 DNA follows: TGTGCCAGCAGTATTTGGGGGGATACGCAGTATTTT. Translation gives CASSIWGDTQYF.

V gene TRBV5-6 combines with J gene TRBJ1-2, with unresolved D. Trimming removed 2 bases from V and 6 bases from J, with 11 bases in between. This CDR3 is built from 13 residues. Germline-derived CDR1 and CDR2 are SGHDT and YYEEEE. The CDR3 region is CASSFTDTDGYTF. CDR3 bases: TGTGCCAGCAGCTTTACTGATACGGATGGCTACACCTTC.

The chain is built from TRBV21-1 and TRBJ2-7; the table's D call TRBD2 went unverified against the DNA. TRBV21-1 is assigned pseudogene status. The CDR3 is 15 amino acids. The CDR3 sequence is CASSKDGTSGYEQYF. The CDR3 DNA sequence: TGTGCCAGCAGCAAAGATGGGACTAGCGGCTACGAGCAGTACTTC.

The chain uses TRBV25-1 and TRBJ2-2, with D hard to call. V was cut by 4 bases and J by 0 bases, with 12 bases left in between. There are 16 residues in the CDR3. From germline, CDR1 is MGHDK and CDR2 SYGVNS. Written as DNA, the CDR3 is TGTGCCAGCAGTGTCCTCGAGAGCGCGAACACCGGGGAGCTGTTTTTT. It codes for CASSVLESANTGELFF.

As to this clone: The germline gene is not matched at one end of the junction; a read error may be the cause. This chain joins TRBV2 and TRBJ2-7, with 12 bases aligning to TRBD2. CDR3 length: 18 amino acids. Germline loops: CDR1 SNHLY, CDR2 FYNNEI. The CDR3 reads CASSASGTSGPSSHEQYF. The CDR3 DNA follows: TGTGCCAGCAGTGCTTCCGGGACTAGCGGGCCCTCCTCCCACGAGCAGTACTTC.

As DNA, the CDR3 is TGTGCCAGCAGTGGGCGAGGCCGAAGGGAGACCCAGTACTTC. Its translation: CASSGRGRRETQYF. J is TRBJ2-5 and V is TRBV6-6, with D hard to call. This CDR3 comprises 14 residues. Germline lookup yields CDR1 MNHNY and CDR2 SVGAGI (reference sequence). V was shortened by 5 bases and J by 5 bases, with 15 bases between the two germline ends.

The rearrangement links TRBV7-9 to TRBJ1-5; D might be TRBD1 (6 bases). Germline assignment: CDR1 SEHNR and CDR2 FQNEAQ (reference sequence). The CDR3 runs to 13 residues. V lost 5 bases and J 4 bases, leaving 9 bases between the germline ends. The CDR3 bases are TGTGCCAGCAGCGATACAGGGAATCAGCCCCAGCATTTT. Amino acids: CASSDTGNQPQHF.

J is TRBJ2-7 and V is TRBV19, with 8 bases lining up with TRBD1. Losses at the gene ends were 3 bases for V and 10 bases for J; bases not matched to a gene: 8. There are 13 residues in the CDR3. Germline V CDR1 and CDR2: LNHDA, SQIVND (reference sequence). The CDR3 loop is CASSIRPDRDQYF. Here the CDR3 DNA reads TGTGCCAGTAGTATCAGGCCGGACAGGGACCAGTACTTC.

This chain connects TRBV27 to TRBJ2-3; TRBD2 aligns across 8 bases. Germline-derived CDR1 and CDR2 are MNHEY and SMNVEV (reference sequence). CDR3 length: 15 residues. V was clipped by 5 bases and J by 4 bases; unmatched bases: 8. CDR3 amino acids: CASSLGTSSSDTQYF. For the CDR3, the DNA is TGTGCCAGCAGTCTGGGGACTAGTAGCTCAGATACGCAGTATTTT.

The chain recombines TRBV9 with TRBJ2-1, with 7 bases aligning to TRBD1. The CDR3 totals 16 residues. Germline lookup yields CDR1 SGDLS and CDR2 YYNGEE. The junction had 6 bases not matched to a gene; V was cut back by 2 bases and J by 1 base. DNA for the CDR3: TGTGCCAGCAGCGTCATTGGGACAGCTTCCTACAATGAGCAGTTCTTC. Encoded protein: CASSVIGTASYNEQFF.

J is TRBJ2-3 and V is TRBV4-1; a possible D gene is TRBD2 (6 bases). The CDR3 contains 17 residues. V shed 4 bases and J shed 3 bases, with 20 bases lying between them. CDR1 and CDR2 (germline): MGHRA, YSYEKL. The CDR3 region is CASSLLPRRARTDTQYF. The CDR3 DNA follows: TGCGCCAGCAGCCTATTACCAAGGAGGGCCAGAACAGATACGCAGTATTTT.

The chain employs TRBV9 and TRBJ2-7; D is possibly TRBD1 or TRBD2 (6 bases each). This CDR3 has 16 amino acids. Germline CDR1 and CDR2: SGDLS and YYNGEE. Trimming removed 4 bases at V and 0 bases at J, with 17 bases between. The CDR3 region is CASSPRGDAISYEQYF. The CDR3 nucleotides read TGTGCCAGCAGCCCGAGGGGGGACGCCATCTCCTACGAGCAGTACTTC.

The gene calls are TRBV5-8 and TRBJ1-2; no reliable D call. Trimming took 3 bases from V and 6 from J, leaving 9 bases between them. The CDR3 has 12 amino acids. The germline CDR1 and CDR2 sequences are SGHTS and YDEGEE. The CDR3 is CASSSTVDGYTF. The CDR3 coding sequence is TGTGCCAGCAGCTCGACGGTCGATGGCTACACCTTC. The full variable domain, completed using reference TRBV5-8 and TRBJ1-2, is EAGVTQSPTHLIKTRGQQATLRCSPISGHTSVYWYQQALGLGLQFLLWYDEGEERNRGNFPPRFSGRQFPNYSSELNVNALELEDSALYLCASSSTVDGYTFGSGTRLTVV.

V gene TRBV7-8 combines with J gene TRBJ1-5; 7 positions match TRBD1. This CDR3 contains 16 residues. V lost 1 base and J lost 4; bases outside the gene matches: 7. CDR1 SGHVS and CDR2 FQNEAQ come from the germline V gene. CDR3 protein: CASSLVRGQRNQPQHF. The DNA for the CDR3 is TGTGCCAGCAGCTTAGTGAGGGGGCAAAGGAATCAGCCCCAGCATTTT.

The V gene is TRBV27, the J gene TRBJ2-7; no reliable D call. The length of the CDR3 is 17 residues. Looked up from germline, CDR1 is MNHEY and CDR2 is SMNVEV (reference sequence). Trimming removed 1 base at V and 1 base at J, with 17 bases between. This CDR3 reads CASSLYVGVRSSYEQYF. The DNA of the CDR3 is TGTGCCAGCAGTTTATACGTTGGGGTCAGGTCTTCCTACGAGCAGTACTTC.

The V and J genes are TRBV4-2 and TRBJ2-7; 9 bases map to TRBD2. Germline assignment: CDR1 LGHNA and CDR2 YNFKEQ. CDR3 length: 16 residues. J lost 0 bases, V lost 2 bases, and 5 bases had no gene match. The CDR3 DNA reads TGTGCCAGCAGCCAATTAGCGGGAGACCCCTCCTACGAGCAGTACTTC. As protein: CASSQLAGDPSYEQYF.

V gene TRBV2 combines with J gene TRBJ1-1; TRBD1 might be the D (6 bases). V lost 6 bases and J lost 0, with 14 bases in between. The CDR3 extends over 15 amino acids. The germline V gene encodes CDR1 SNHLY and CDR2 FYNNEI. The CDR3 DNA reads TGTGCCAGCAGACCGTATGGGGGGCTGAACACTGAAGCTTTCTTT. Translation gives CASRPYGGLNTEAFF.

The DNA for the CDR3 is TGCAGCGTTAGGAGTGGGTTCGGGAGGGCCCCGGAGACCCAGTACTTC. Its protein product is CSVRSGFGRAPETQYF. This sequence joins TRBV29-1 and TRBJ2-5, with TRBD2 identical over 8 bases. There are 16 residues in the CDR3. Trimming removed 5 bases from V and 5 bases from J; junction bases left unmatched: 16. Germline-derived CDR1 and CDR2 are SQVTM and ANQGSEA.

The chain joins TRBV29-1 to TRBJ2-7, with TRBD1 matching over 10 bases. This CDR3 has 19 amino acids. With V trimmed by 0 bases and J by 0 bases, 14 bases remained unmatched. CDR1 and CDR2 from the germline V gene are SQVTM and ANQGSEA. The CDR3 DNA is TGCAGCGTTGAAGATCGGGACAGGGGCCCCAGGGGGAGCTCCTACGAGCAGTACTTC. Its protein product is CSVEDRDRGPRGSSYEQYF.